Listed here is a single TCR beta chain. The sample comes from a study of blood T cells in healthy people across ages. PCR was performed a second time for roughly 7 to 12 cycles using a sample-barcoded 5' primer and a J-beta primer mix. TCRdb re-called the 5' RACE reads through MiXCR, storing one row per CDR3 protein. Among some 640,000 distinct CDR3 sequences, 45% to 50% were seen once, and the ten largest hold roughly 31%. V was clipped by 6 bases and J by 4 bases; unmatched bases: 12. Germline CDR1 DFQATT, CDR2 SNEGSKA (reference sequence). This CDR3 contains 15 residues. This sequence originates from a woman aged 55-70 years in good health. Sequences were obtained from blood. The V gene is TRBV20-1, the J gene TRBJ2-1, with TRBD2 identical over 7 bases. In DNA, the CDR3 is TGCAGTGCCTATAGCGGGCGAGACGGGTACAATGAGCAGTTCTTC. Translating it yields CSAYSGRDGYNEQFF.